The 8 T cell receptor beta chains listed next were all sequenced from one sample in a study of read filtering for tumor transcriptome and immune sequencing. Molecular barcoded adaptors covering alpha/delta and beta/gamma chains were used on approximately 400 ng RNA. TCRdb itself ran the reads through MiXCR, one entry per CDR3 protein. The sample has 100,000 to 150,000 distinct CDR3 sequences, around 14% seen once. The sequenced sample consisted of a population of CD138-negative cells sorted from bone marrow. The receptors were sampled from a donor over 35 with multiple myeloma.

This clonotype was seen at least ten times. This chain joins TRBV18 and TRBJ2-7; D is uncertain. Trimming pared 4 bases from V and 0 bases from J, leaving 13 bases between. The CDR3 extends over 15 amino acids. Germline CDR1 reads KGHSH; CDR2 reads LQKENI. The CDR3 here is CASSLSLQSSYEQYF. The CDR3 DNA follows: TGTGCCAGCTCACTGAGCTTACAAAGCTCCTACGAGCAGTACTTC.

This clonotype was recorded at least ten times. Here the CDR3 reads CASSQEAGAGNSPLHF. The CDR3 DNA follows: TGTGCCAGCAGCCAGGAAGCCGGAGCCGGTAATTCACCCCTCCACTTT. The rearrangement links TRBV3-1 to TRBJ1-6; D unclear. The germline gives CDR1 LGHDT, CDR2 YNNKEL (reference sequence). This CDR3 is built from 16 residues. Deletions cut 3 bases from V and 6 bases from J, with 15 bases between.

This clonotype was observed at least ten times. The V and J genes are TRBV6-5 and TRBJ1-5; D ambiguous. Germline assignment: CDR1 MNHEY and CDR2 SVGAGI. Trimming pared 4 bases from V and 2 bases from J, leaving 12 bases between. This CDR3 has 15 amino acids. In nucleotides, the CDR3 is TGTGCCAGCAGTTTCCAATATGGGGGCAATCAGCCCCAGCATTTT. It yields the protein CASSFQYGGNQPQHF.

This clonotype was recorded at least ten times. The V gene is TRBV4-1, the J gene TRBJ2-5; possible D gene TRBD1, 5 bases. Trimming removed 1 base at V and 4 bases at J, with 22 bases between. This CDR3 spans 18 amino acids. Germline loops: CDR1 MGHRA, CDR2 YSYEKL. The CDR3 protein is CASSQVYNVGQGRETQYF. The CDR3 nucleotides are TGCGCCAGCAGCCAAGTCTATAATGTGGGGCAGGGTCGAGAGACCCAGTACTTC.

Points on this clonotype: A much bigger clone sits one base away, suggesting this may be a read error. The J gene is TRBJ2-1, the V gene TRBV5-6; D call uncertain. CDR1 is SGHDT and CDR2 is YYEEEE in the germline V gene. Trimming removed 3 bases from V and 8 bases from J, with 15 bases in between. The CDR3 totals 14 residues. DNA for the CDR3: TGTGCCAGCAGCTCTACCCGGAAGGAATATGAGCAGTTCTTC. Translated: CASSSTRKEYEQFF. Together with reference TRBV5-6 and TRBJ2-1, the CDR3 gives the full variable domain: DAGVTQSPTHLIKTRGQQVTLRCSPKSGHDTVSWYQQALGQGPQFIFQYYEEEERQRGNFPDRFSGHQFPNYSSELNVNALLLGDSALYLCASSSTRKEYEQFFGPGTRLTVL.

This clonotype was found a few times. The chain recombines TRBV30 with TRBJ2-6; D is unresolved. Trimming took off 7 bases at V and 0 bases at J, with 16 bases between the two ends. This CDR3 region has 16 residues. Germline lookup yields CDR1 GTSNPN and CDR2 SVGIG (reference sequence). Here the CDR3 DNA reads TGTGCCTCACTACGAGGCGGAAGCTCTGGGGCCAACGTCCTGACTTTC. This encodes CASLRGGSSGANVLTF.

This clonotype was recorded at least ten times. Germline and junction disagree at one end, which may indicate a read error. The V and J genes are TRBV12-3 or TRBV12-4 and TRBJ2-1; TRBD2 agrees at 9 bases. The CDR3 consists of 15 residues. CDR3 sequence (DNA): TGTGCCAGCAGTGATAGCGGGAGAGGGAACAATGAGCAGCTCTTC. Residues: CASSDSGRGNNEQLF.

The V and J genes are TRBV7-8 and TRBJ2-2; D unclear. V lost 5 bases, J lost 7 bases, and 14 bases lay in between. The CDR3 totals 14 residues. CDR1 is SGHVS and CDR2 is FQNEAQ in the germline V gene. This chain's CDR3 is CASSAHVGDGELFF. The DNA for the CDR3 is TGTGCCAGCAGCGCGCACGTTGGGGACGGGGAGCTGTTTTTT.